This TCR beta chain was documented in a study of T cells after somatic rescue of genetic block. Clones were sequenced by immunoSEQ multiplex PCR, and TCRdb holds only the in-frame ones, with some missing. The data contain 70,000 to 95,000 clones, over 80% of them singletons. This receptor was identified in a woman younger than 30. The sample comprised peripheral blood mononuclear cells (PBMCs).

CDR3 sequence reads: CASSSRDLTGTNYGYTF. The CDR3 nucleotides read TGTGCCAGCAGCTCTAGGGACTTGACAGGGACTAACTATGGCTACACCTTC. The J gene is TRBJ1-2, the V gene TRBV2, with 7 bases aligning to TRBD1. Losses at the gene ends were 6 bases for V and 0 bases for J; bases not matched to a gene: 13. CDR1 SNHLY and CDR2 FYNNEI come from the germline V gene. The CDR3 covers 17 residues. The full variable domain, completed using reference TRBV2 and TRBJ1-2, is EPEVTQTPSHQVTQMGQEVILRCVPISNHLYFYWYRQILGQKVEFLVSFYNNEISEKSEIFDDQFSVERPDGSNFTLKIRSTKLEDSAMYFCASSSRDLTGTNYGYTFGSGTRLTVV.